This is a list of T cell receptor beta chains from one sample in a study of blood T cell repertoires in COVID-19. The method was immunoSEQ multiplex PCR; TCRdb's version includes in-frame clones alone and lacks a portion of them. The data hold some 120,000 clones, with approximately 90% observed a single time. The sequenced material came from peripheral blood. The receptors were gathered from a human donor in a cohort sampled during active COVID-19. CDR3s include the opening cysteine and the closing phenylalanine or tryptophan. D genes are given only for firm matches.

CDR3nt: TGTGCCAGCAGGGTGTGGGGGCTTGAAGCTTTCTTT
CDR3aa: CASRVWGLEAFF
len: 12
j_gene: TRBJ1-1
v_gene: TRBV28
d_gene: .

CDR3nt: TGTGCCATCAGTGAGCCCTCGGACAGGGGCTTCTATGGCTACACCTTC
CDR3aa: CAISEPSDRGFYGYTF
len: 16
j_gene: TRBJ1-2
v_gene: TRBV10-3
d_gene: TRBD1

CDR3nt: TGTGCCAGCACCCGACAACCCGGGGAGCTGTTTTTT
CDR3aa: CASTRQPGELFF
len: 12
j_gene: TRBJ2-2
v_gene: TRBV14
d_gene: .

CDR3nt: TGTGCCAGCAGGGCGGGAGAATTTGAAGCTTTCTTT
CDR3aa: CASRAGEFEAFF
len: 12
j_gene: TRBJ1-1
v_gene: TRBV25-1
d_gene: .

CDR3nt: TGTGCCAGCAGTTTACCCGAGACTTGGCAAAAAGAGACCCAGTACTTC
CDR3aa: CASSLPETWQKETQYF
len: 16
j_gene: TRBJ2-5
v_gene: TRBV27
d_gene: .

CDR3nt: TGTGCCAGCAGCCAAGATGGCAGGGGTGTCCTGGAAGCTTTCTTT
CDR3aa: CASSQDGRGVLEAFF
len: 15
j_gene: TRBJ1-1
v_gene: TRBV14
d_gene: .

CDR3nt: TGTGCCAGCAGTTACTCGGACAGGGCAGAGACCCAGTACTTC
CDR3aa: CASSYSDRAETQYF
len: 14
j_gene: TRBJ2-5
v_gene: TRBV6-6
d_gene: TRBD1

CDR3nt: TGCAGCGTTGAAGGGAGCGGGGGGGCCTCAGATACGCAGTATTTT
CDR3aa: CSVEGSGGASDTQYF
len: 15
j_gene: TRBJ2-3
v_gene: TRBV29-1
d_gene: TRBD2

CDR3nt: TGTGCCAGCAGTGAAGGTAGCGGGGGGGCATCCTTC
CDR3aa: CASSEGSGGASF
len: 12
j_gene: TRBJ2-7
v_gene: TRBV6-1
d_gene: TRBD2

CDR3nt: TGTGCCAGCAGCCAAGATCCCGTCAGCGGGAGCCCGCCCTACGAGCAGTACTTC
CDR3aa: CASSQDPVSGSPPYEQYF
len: 18
j_gene: TRBJ2-7
v_gene: TRBV4-2
d_gene: TRBD2

CDR3nt: TGCGCCAGCAGTGAGTGGCAGGGAACTGAAGCTTTCTTT
CDR3aa: CASSEWQGTEAFF
len: 13
j_gene: TRBJ1-1
v_gene: TRBV10-1
d_gene: .

CDR3nt: TGTGCCAGCAGCGGACTCGGGCCCCCAGCGGACGAGCAGTACTTC
CDR3aa: CASSGLGPPADEQYF
len: 15
j_gene: TRBJ2-7
v_gene: TRBV5-4
d_gene: .

CDR3nt: TGCGCCAGCAGCTTGGCCAAAGGGGGAAGCTCCTACGAGCAGTACTTC
CDR3aa: CASSLAKGGSSYEQYF
len: 16
j_gene: TRBJ2-7
v_gene: TRBV5-1
d_gene: .

CDR3nt: TGTGCCAGCAGTCACCAAGCGTATGGGGAGCAGTTCTTC
CDR3aa: CASSHQAYGEQFF
len: 13
j_gene: TRBJ2-1
v_gene: TRBV14
d_gene: .